This T cell receptor beta chain was found in a study of shared clonotypes between healthy human individuals. Study-level findings and limits: Although depth was large, rarefaction showed that sequencing of the sorted subsets was incomplete.

Per the germline V gene, CDR1 is SGHRS and CDR2 is YFSETQ. The CDR3 covers 12 residues. V lost 2 bases to trimming and J lost 4 bases, with 7 bases between them. Worth noting for this clone: The target antigen is unknown.

Some clones are missing from TCRdb's copy, which holds only in-frame ones; the method was immunoSEQ multiplex PCR. This sample yields some 2,400,000 clones, of which approximately 94% are seen a single time; around 0.13% belongs to the top ten. This chain connects TRBV5-1 to TRBJ2-7; D gene ambiguous. The TCR originated in a man between 18 and 35 years old in good health. The sequenced material came from naive CD4+ T cells sorted from blood. Sample subset: CD45RA+ positively selected. CDR3 sequence reads: CASSLWPYEQYF. CDR3 coding DNA: TGCGCCAGCAGCTTATGGCCTTACGAGCAGTACTTC.